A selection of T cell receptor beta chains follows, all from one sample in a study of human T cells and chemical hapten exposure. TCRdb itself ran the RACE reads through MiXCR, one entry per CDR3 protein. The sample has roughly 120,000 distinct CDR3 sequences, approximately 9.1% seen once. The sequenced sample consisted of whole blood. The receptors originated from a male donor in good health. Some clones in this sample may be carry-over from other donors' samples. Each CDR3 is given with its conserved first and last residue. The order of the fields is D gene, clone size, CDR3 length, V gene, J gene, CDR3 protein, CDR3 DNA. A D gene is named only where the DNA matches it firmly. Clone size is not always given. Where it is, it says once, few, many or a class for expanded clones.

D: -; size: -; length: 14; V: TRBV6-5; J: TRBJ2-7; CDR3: CASRRAASLYEQYF; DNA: TGTGCCAGCCGGCGGGCCGCAAGCCTTTACGAGCAGTACTTC
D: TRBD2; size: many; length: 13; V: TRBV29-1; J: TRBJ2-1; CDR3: CSVEREGPLEQFF; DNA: TGCAGCGTTGAGCGGGAGGGCCCCCTAGAGCAGTTCTTC
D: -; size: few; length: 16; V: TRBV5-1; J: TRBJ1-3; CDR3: CASSLEDSSSGNTIYF; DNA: TGCGCCAGCAGCTTGGAAGACAGTAGCTCTGGAAACACCATATATTTT
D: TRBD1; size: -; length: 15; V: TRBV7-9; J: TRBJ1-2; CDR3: CASSLSRGHLYGYTF; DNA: TGTGCCAGCAGCTTAAGCAGGGGGCACCTATATGGCTACACCTTC
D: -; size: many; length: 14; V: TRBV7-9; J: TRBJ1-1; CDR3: CASSLALANTEAFF; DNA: TGTGCCAGCAGCTTAGCGCTGGCAAACACTGAAGCTTTCTTT
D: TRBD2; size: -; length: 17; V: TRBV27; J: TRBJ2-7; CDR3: CASSLKFRTSGAPRQYF; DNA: TGTGCCAGCAGTCTAAAGTTCCGGACTAGCGGGGCTCCTAGGCAGTACTTC
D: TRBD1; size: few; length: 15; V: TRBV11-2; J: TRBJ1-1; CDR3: CASGQFQGEDTEAFF; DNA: TGTGCCAGCGGACAATTCCAGGGGGAAGACACTGAAGCTTTCTTT
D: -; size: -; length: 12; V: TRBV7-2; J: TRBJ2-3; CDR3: CASSFPGPHPYF; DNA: TGTGCCAGCAGCTTCCCCGGACCGCATCCGTATTTT
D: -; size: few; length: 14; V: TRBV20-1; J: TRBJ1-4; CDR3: CSASWDATNEKLFF; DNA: TGCAGTGCTAGTTGGGATGCAACTAATGAAAAACTGTTTTTT
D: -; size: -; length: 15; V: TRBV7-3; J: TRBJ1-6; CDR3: CASSAQGRNNSPLHF; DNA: TGTGCCAGCAGCGCTCAGGGGAGAAATAATTCACCCCTCCACTTT
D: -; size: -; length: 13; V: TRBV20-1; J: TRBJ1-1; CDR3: CSAPLAHNTEAFF; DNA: TGCAGTGCCCCGTTAGCGCACAACACTGAAGCTTTCTTT
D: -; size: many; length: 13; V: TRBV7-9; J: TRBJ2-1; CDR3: CASSLGGSDEQFF; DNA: TGTGCCAGCAGCTTAGGTGGGAGTGATGAGCAGTTCTTC
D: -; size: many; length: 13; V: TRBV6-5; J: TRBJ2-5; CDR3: CASSQRLGETQYF; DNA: TGTGCCAGCAGCCAGCGACTAGGAGAGACCCAGTACTTC
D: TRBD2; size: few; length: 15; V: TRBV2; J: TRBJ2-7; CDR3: CASSEIRTSLGEQYF; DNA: TGTGCCAGCAGTGAAATCCGGACTAGCTTGGGGGAGCAGTACTTC
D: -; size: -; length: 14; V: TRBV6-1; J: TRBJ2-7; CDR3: CASSPGPAEVEQYF; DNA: TGTGCCAGCAGCCCGGGACCGGCAGAGGTGGAGCAGTACTTC
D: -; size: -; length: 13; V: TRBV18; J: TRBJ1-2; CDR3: CASSPDSDYGYTF; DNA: TGTGCCAGCTCACCTGACAGCGACTATGGCTACACCTTC
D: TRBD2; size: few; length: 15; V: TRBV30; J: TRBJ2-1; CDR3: CAWSALAGAYNEQFF; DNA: TGTGCCTGGAGTGCTCTAGCGGGAGCGTACAATGAGCAGTTCTTC
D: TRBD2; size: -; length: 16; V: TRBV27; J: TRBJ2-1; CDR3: CASSFIGGGVENEQFF; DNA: TGTGCCAGCAGTTTTATAGGCGGGGGAGTAGAAAATGAGCAGTTCTTC
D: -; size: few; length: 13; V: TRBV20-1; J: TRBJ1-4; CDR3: CSASPGTREKLFF; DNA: TGCAGTGCTAGCCCCGGGACCCGGGAAAAACTGTTTTTT
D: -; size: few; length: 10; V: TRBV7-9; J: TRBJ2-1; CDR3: CASSIYEQFF; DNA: TGTGCCAGCAGCATCTATGAGCAGTTCTTC
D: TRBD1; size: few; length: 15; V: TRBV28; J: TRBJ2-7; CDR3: CASSSIGQGWNEQYF; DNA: TGTGCCAGCAGTTCAATCGGACAGGGTTGGAACGAGCAGTACTTC
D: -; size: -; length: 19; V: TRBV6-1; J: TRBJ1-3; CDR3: CASSENPNRVPFSGNTIYF; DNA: TGTGCCAGCAGTGAAAACCCGAACAGGGTGCCCTTCTCTGGAAACACCATATATTTT